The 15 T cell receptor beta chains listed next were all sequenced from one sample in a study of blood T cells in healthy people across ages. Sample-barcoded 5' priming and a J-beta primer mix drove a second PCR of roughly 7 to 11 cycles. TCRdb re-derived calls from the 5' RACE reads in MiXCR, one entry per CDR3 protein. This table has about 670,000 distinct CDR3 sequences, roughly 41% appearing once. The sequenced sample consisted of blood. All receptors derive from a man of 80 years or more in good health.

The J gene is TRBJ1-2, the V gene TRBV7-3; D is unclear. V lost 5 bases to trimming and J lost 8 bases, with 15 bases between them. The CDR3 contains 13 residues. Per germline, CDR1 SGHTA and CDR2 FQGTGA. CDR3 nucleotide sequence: TGTGCCAGCAGCCCCACAAGGGCGGTCGGCTACACCTTC. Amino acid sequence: CASSPTRAVGYTF.

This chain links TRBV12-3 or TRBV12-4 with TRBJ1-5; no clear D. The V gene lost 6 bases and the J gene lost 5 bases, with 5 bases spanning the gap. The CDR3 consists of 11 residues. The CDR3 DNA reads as TGTGCCAGCAGCATCTATCAGCCCCAGCATTTT. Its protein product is CASSIYQPQHF.

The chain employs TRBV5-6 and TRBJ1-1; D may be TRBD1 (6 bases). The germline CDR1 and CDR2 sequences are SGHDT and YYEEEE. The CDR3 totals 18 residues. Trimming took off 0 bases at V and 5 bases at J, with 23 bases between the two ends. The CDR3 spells CASSLAMGQGISGTEAFF. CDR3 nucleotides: TGTGCCAGCAGCTTGGCCATGGGGCAGGGGATCTCCGGGACTGAAGCTTTCTTT.

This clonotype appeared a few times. CDR3 nucleotide sequence: TGTGCCAGCGGTAGCGGGGCCCTCCAAGAGACCCAGTACTTC. Its translation is CASGSGALQETQYF. J is TRBJ2-5 and V is TRBV6-2 or TRBV6-3, with 8 bases identical to TRBD2. Trimming cost V 8 bases and J 1 base; bases outside gene matches: 6. The CDR3 has 14 amino acids. In germline, CDR1 is MNHEY, CDR2 SVGEGT.

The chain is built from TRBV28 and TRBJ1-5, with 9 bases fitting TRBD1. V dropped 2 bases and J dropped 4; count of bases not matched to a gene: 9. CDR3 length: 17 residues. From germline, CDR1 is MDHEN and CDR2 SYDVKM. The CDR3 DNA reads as TGTGCCAGCAGTTTACCCTCCGGGACAGGGAAGAATCAGCCCCAGCATTTT. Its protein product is CASSLPSGTGKNQPQHF.

CDR3 amino acids: CSERSGRTDTQYF. Written as DNA, the CDR3 is TGCAGTGAGAGAAGCGGCCGCACAGATACGCAGTATTTT. The J gene is TRBJ2-3, the V gene TRBV20-1, with D tentatively TRBD2 (5 bases). The CDR3 contains 13 residues. Trimming removed 7 bases from V and 1 base from J, with 12 bases in between. Germline CDR1 is DFQATT and CDR2 is SNEGSKA (reference sequence).

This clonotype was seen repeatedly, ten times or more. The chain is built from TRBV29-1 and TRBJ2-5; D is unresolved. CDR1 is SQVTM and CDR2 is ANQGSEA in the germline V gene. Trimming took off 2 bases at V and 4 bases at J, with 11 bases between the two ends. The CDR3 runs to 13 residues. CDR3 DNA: TGCAGCGTTGAAAGTAAGGCTGGAGAGACCCAGTACTTC. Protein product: CSVESKAGETQYF.

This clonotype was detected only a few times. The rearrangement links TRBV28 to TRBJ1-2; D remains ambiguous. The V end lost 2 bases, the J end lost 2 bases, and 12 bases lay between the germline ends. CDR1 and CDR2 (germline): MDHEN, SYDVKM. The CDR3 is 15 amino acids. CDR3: CASSLGTLRNYGYTF. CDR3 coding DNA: TGTGCCAGCAGTTTAGGTACACTCCGGAACTATGGCTACACCTTC.

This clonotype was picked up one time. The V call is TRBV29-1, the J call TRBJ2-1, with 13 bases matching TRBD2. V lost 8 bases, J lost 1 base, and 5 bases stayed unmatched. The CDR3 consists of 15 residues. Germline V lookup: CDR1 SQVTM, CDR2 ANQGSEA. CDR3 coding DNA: TGCAGCCCCAGACTAGCGGGAGGTTCCTACAATGAGCAGTTCTTC. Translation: CSPRLAGGSYNEQFF.

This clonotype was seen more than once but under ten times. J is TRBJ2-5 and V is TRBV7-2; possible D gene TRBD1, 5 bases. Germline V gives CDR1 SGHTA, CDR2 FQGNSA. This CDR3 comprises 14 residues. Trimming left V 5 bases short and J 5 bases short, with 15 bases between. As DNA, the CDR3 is TGTGCCAGCAGCCGAGAAGGGGCGCGGGAGACCCAGTACTTC. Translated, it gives CASSREGARETQYF.

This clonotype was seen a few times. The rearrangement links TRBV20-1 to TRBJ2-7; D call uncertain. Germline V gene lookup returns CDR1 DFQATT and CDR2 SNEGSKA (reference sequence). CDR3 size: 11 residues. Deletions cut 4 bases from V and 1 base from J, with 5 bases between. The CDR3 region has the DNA TGCAGTGCTACCAAATCCTACGAGCAGTACTTC. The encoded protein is CSATKSYEQYF.

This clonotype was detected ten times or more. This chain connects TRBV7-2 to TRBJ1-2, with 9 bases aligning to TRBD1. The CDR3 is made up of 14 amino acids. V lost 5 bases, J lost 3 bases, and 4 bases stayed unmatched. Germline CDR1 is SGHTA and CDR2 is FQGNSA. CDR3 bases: TGTGCCAGCAGCGGACAGGGGCGACACTATGGCTACACCTTC. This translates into CASSGQGRHYGYTF.

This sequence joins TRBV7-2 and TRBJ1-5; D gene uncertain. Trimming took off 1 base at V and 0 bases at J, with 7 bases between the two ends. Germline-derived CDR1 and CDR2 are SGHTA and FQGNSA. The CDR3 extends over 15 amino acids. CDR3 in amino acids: CASSLDITSNQPQHF. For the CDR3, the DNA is TGTGCCAGCAGCTTAGACATAACTAGCAATCAGCCCCAGCATTTT.

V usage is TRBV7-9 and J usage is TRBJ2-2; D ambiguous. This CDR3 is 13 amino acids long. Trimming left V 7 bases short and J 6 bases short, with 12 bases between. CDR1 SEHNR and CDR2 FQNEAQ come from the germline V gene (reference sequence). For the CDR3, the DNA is TGTGCCAGCACCCCGGGTGGACCCGGGGAGCTGTTTTTT. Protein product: CASTPGGPGELFF.

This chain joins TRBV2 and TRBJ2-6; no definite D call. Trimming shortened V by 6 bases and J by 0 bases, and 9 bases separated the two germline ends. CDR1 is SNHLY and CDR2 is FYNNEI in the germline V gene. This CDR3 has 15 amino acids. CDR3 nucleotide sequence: TGTGCCAGCAGACCGAGGAACTCTGGGGCCAACGTCCTGACTTTC. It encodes CASRPRNSGANVLTF.